This T cell receptor (beta chain) was recovered during a study of OX40 agonist ivuxolimab in advanced cancers. At the level of the study: An anti-OX40 (CD134) antibody with agonistic activity, ivuxolimab, was administered to patients. Each dose-escalation patient presented with hepatocellular carcinoma, melanoma, renal cell or head and neck cancer.

This table comes from immunoSEQ multiplex PCR, and its TCRdb copy is limited to in-frame clones, with some not included. The data hold roughly 93,000 clones, with 90% to 95% observed a single time. The length of the CDR3 is 14 residues. Germline loops: CDR1 SGHNT, CDR2 YENEEA. After removal of 4 bases from V and 3 bases from J, the junction contained 4 bases not matched to a gene. The source of this sequence is an adult with an advanced solid tumor such as melanoma, head and neck, liver or kidney cancer. The rearrangement uses TRBV11-3 and TRBJ2-5; 8 positions match TRBD1. The specimen comprised CD4+ or CD8+ T cells sorted from blood, sampled in a trial of the OX40 agonist ivuxolimab. The CDR3 spells CASSSSGGEETQYF. The CDR3 DNA is TGTGCCAGCAGCTCGTCAGGGGGCGAAGAGACCCAGTACTTC.